This entry describes one T cell receptor (beta chain). This entry belongs to a study of T cells in Graves' hyperthyroidism and ophthalmopathy. The CDR3 has 14 amino acids. Germline-derived CDR1 and CDR2 are LNHNV and YYDKDF (reference sequence). Trimming pared 5 bases from V and 6 bases from J, leaving 13 bases between. Using RNA transcripts as the source, TCR beta CDR3 regions were amplified. First-round RT-PCR targeting the TCR CDR3 was performed with the HTBI primer set. TCRdb redid the calling of the multiplex PCR reads with MiXCR, one entry per CDR3 protein. Of around 300,000 distinct CDR3 sequences in the sample, approximately 16% were seen once.

The TCR comes from a woman aged 45-65 years with Graves' hyperthyroidism that later progressed to Graves' ophthalmopathy. The rearrangement links TRBV15 to TRBJ2-2; no clear D gene. Specimen: blood. The CDR3 nucleotides are TGTGCCACCAGCGGACCTAGGGCGGCCGGGGAGCTGTTTTTT. Its protein product is CATSGPRAAGELFF.